This T cell receptor (beta chain) stems from a study of shared clonotypes between healthy human individuals. General study results and limits: Clonotypes not shared had lower generation probabilities than those common to all four donors.

A note on this clone: What it binds is unknown.

This table comes from immunoSEQ multiplex PCR, and its TCRdb copy is limited to in-frame clones, with some not included. This table holds more than 600,000 clones, 92% found once. Naive CD8 populations comprised CD45RO-negative cells positively selected for CCR7, excluding terminally differentiated effector memory CD45RA+ cells. Germline CDR1 is SGHVS and CDR2 is FQNEAQ. The CDR3 runs 12 residues. Trimming pared 8 bases from V and 3 bases from J, leaving 11 bases between. Material for sequencing was naive CD8+ T cells sorted from blood. The TCR was taken from a man aged 25-45 years in good health. The chain joins TRBV7-8 to TRBJ2-7; TRBD1 or TRBD2 may be the D gene (5 bases each). This chain's CDR3 is CASGTGNYEQYF. The DNA of the CDR3 is TGTGCCAGCGGGACGGGGAACTACGAGCAGTACTTC.